This T cell receptor beta chain came from a study of T and B cells in COVID-19 patients. This clonotype has just one count. TRB rearrangements were amplified by multiplex PCR with BIOMED2 TRB-A/B primers. From the multiplex PCR reads, TCRdb called clonotypes with MiXCR, one entry per CDR3 protein. The repertoire consists of 8,500 to 9,500 distinct CDR3 sequences, with approximately 40% occurring once and the leading ten covering 53%. CDR1 and CDR2 (germline): GTSNPN, SVGIG (reference sequence). The CDR3 is 14 amino acids. V lost 1 base, J lost 6 bases, and 10 bases lay in between. Blood genomic DNA input for TRB amplification was 250-500 ng.

The sequencing input was blood. The chain combines TRBV30 with TRBJ1-6; maybe TRBD1 (6 bases). This TCR derives from a human donor with active COVID-19. The CDR3 here is CAWSATGSNSPLHF. The CDR3 DNA sequence: TGTGCCTGGAGTGCCACAGGGAGTAATTCACCCCTCCACTTT.